This T cell receptor (beta chain) was obtained from a study of T-cell reconstitution after alpha-beta-depleted transplantation in children. Trimming stripped 2 bases from V and 2 bases from J, with 9 bases between. This CDR3 is 14 amino acids long. CDR1 and CDR2 from the germline V gene are SGHTA and FQGNSA. At least ten counts were recorded for this clonotype. Unique molecular identifiers were incorporated into the prepared TCRbeta library. TCRdb ran MiXCR on the PCR reads and lists one entry per CDR3 protein. The sample yields fewer than 25,000 distinct CDR3 sequences, approximately 11% seen once. This chain links TRBV7-2 with TRBJ2-5; either TRBD1 or TRBD2 may supply D (5 bases each). This clonotype was sampled from a human donor who donated a stem cell graft to a child with chronic granulomatous disease. The material was PBMCs from the stem cell graft donor, obtained from the stem cell graft. The CDR3 coding sequence is TGTGCCAGCAGCTTACCGGGACCTCAAGAGACCCAGTACTTC. Translating it yields CASSLPGPQETQYF.